Shown below are 21 T cell receptor beta chains from a single sample sequenced in a study of blood T cell repertoires in COVID-19. Generated by immunoSEQ multiplex PCR, the TCRdb table keeps only in-frame clones and is missing some. The data show roughly 300,000 clones, roughly nine tenths seen once. Material: peripheral blood. The receptors were sampled from a woman in her 30s with COVID-19, enrolled during active disease.

The chain couples TRBV30 to TRBJ2-2; 10 positions agree with TRBD2. Per the germline V gene, CDR1 is GTSNPN and CDR2 is SVGIG (reference sequence). Trimming took 3 bases from V and 4 from J; bases not matched to a gene: 8. The CDR3 has 16 amino acids. The CDR3 region is CAWRTSGTSATGELFF. In DNA form, the CDR3 reads TGTGCCTGGAGAACCTCCGGGACTAGCGCCACCGGGGAGCTGTTTTTT.

The chain employs TRBV7-9 and TRBJ1-4, with 10 bases matching TRBD1. J gave up 0 bases and V 0 bases, and 4 bases lay outside the gene matches. The V gene's germline CDR1 is SEHNR and CDR2 FQNEAQ (reference sequence). The CDR3 has 18 residues. As DNA, the CDR3 is TGTGCCAGCAGCTTAGCAGGGGGGACAGGGGCAACTAATGAAAAACTGTTTTTT. Protein: CASSLAGGTGATNEKLFF.

This chain links TRBV3-1 (or the pseudogene TRBV3-2) with TRBJ1-2; 7 positions match TRBD1. The CDR3 extends over 13 amino acids. The germline CDR1 and CDR2 sequences are LGHDT and YNNKEL (reference sequence). The trim removed 4 bases at V and 6 bases at J, leaving 5 bases unmatched. The CDR3 coding sequence is TGTGCCAGCAGCCCTCAGGGGGAAGATGGCTACACCTTC. It codes for CASSPQGEDGYTF.

J is TRBJ2-1 and V is TRBV30; a weak D match, TRBD2 (6 bases). CDR1 and CDR2 (germline): GTSNPN, SVGIG (reference sequence). The CDR3 is 13 residues long. V was pared by 2 bases and J by 4 bases, with 9 bases between. This CDR3 is CAWSMGTYNEQFF. The CDR3 bases are TGTGCCTGGAGTATGGGGACTTACAATGAGCAGTTCTTC.

This chain links TRBV27 with TRBJ2-3; 10 nucleotides match TRBD2. This CDR3 is 13 amino acids long. V shed 6 bases and J 8 bases; nucleotides not matched to a gene: 5. Germline V lookup: CDR1 MNHEY, CDR2 SMNVEV (reference sequence). Here the CDR3 DNA reads TGTGCCAGCAGCCTAGCGGGAGTGCTTACGCAGTATTTT. Its protein product is CASSLAGVLTQYF.

With respect to this clone: The same CDR3 arises from other DNA sequences in this sample as well. The J gene is TRBJ2-7, the V gene TRBV7-9, with D perhaps matching TRBD1 (5 bases). The CDR3 extends over 13 amino acids. CDR1 is SEHNR, CDR2 FQNEAQ, per germline (reference sequence). Trimming took 2 bases from V and 3 from J, leaving 8 bases between them. The CDR3 nucleotides read TGTGCCAGCAGCTTAAGGGGCAGCTACGAGCAGTACTTC. It encodes CASSLRGSYEQYF. Variable domain in full (rest from reference TRBV7-9 and TRBJ2-7): DTGVSQNPRHKITKRGQNVTFRCDPISEHNRLYWYRQTLGQGPEFLTYFQNEAQLEKSRLLSDRFSAERPKGSFSTLEIQRTEQGDSAMYLCASSLRGSYEQYFGPGTRLTVT.

The chain couples TRBV19 to TRBJ2-1; 7 bases map to TRBD1. There are 14 residues in the CDR3. Germline lookup yields CDR1 LNHDA and CDR2 SQIVND (reference sequence). Germline trimming cut 5 bases from V and 6 bases from J; bases unmatched to any gene: 7. The CDR3 sequence: CASSLQGELNEQFF. The CDR3 nucleotides are TGTGCCAGTAGTCTCCAGGGGGAGCTCAATGAGCAGTTCTTC.

The chain joins TRBV4-1 to TRBJ2-3, with D possibly TRBD2 on 6 matching bases. From germline, CDR1 is MGHRA and CDR2 YSYEKL. V lost 5 bases, J lost 0 bases, and 12 bases lay in between. The CDR3 length is 15 residues. The CDR3 coding sequence is TGCGCCAGCAGCTGGGACTCTTCTAGCACAGATACGCAGTATTTT. Protein: CASSWDSSSTDTQYF.

V is TRBV5-1 and J is TRBJ2-7; TRBD2 matches 11 bases. The J segment lost 5 bases and the V segment lost 4 bases, leaving 17 bases of the junction unmatched. Germline CDR1 and CDR2: SGHRS and YFSETQ. CDR3 size: 18 residues. DNA for the CDR3: TGCGCCAGCAGCCCCCGCGGACTAGCGGGCGGTTGGGTTGACGAGCAGTACTTC. Amino acids: CASSPRGLAGGWVDEQYF.

The chain joins TRBV7-9 to TRBJ1-2; D gene ambiguous. The V and J ends lost 0 bases and 3 bases respectively, with 17 bases between them. The length of the CDR3 is 17 residues. Per germline, CDR1 SEHNR and CDR2 FQNEAQ (reference sequence). The CDR3 region has the DNA TGTGCCAGCAGCTTAGCGTTAGGGAGGGCGAATTACTATGGCTACACCTTC. Protein: CASSLALGRANYYGYTF.

The chain combines TRBV6-5 with TRBJ2-7; possible D gene TRBD1, 6 bases. This CDR3 region has 14 residues. With 6 bases removed from V and 2 bases from J, the gap between germline ends came to 14 bases. In germline, CDR1 is MNHEY, CDR2 SVGAGI. The DNA of the CDR3 is TGTGCCAGCAGAAGAGAACAGGGCCCCTACGAGCAGTACTTC. Residues: CASRREQGPYEQYF.

The chain couples TRBV11-2 to TRBJ1-6; TRBD1 might be the D (5 bases). The CDR3 spans 13 residues. Trimming pared 6 bases from V and 10 bases from J, leaving 13 bases between. Germline V gene lookup returns CDR1 SGHAT and CDR2 FQNNGV. CDR3 coding DNA: TGTGCCAGCAGACCGATCCAGGGCTCACCCCTCCACTTT. Protein product: CASRPIQGSPLHF.

V gene TRBV6-5 combines with J gene TRBJ1-4; no firm D call. The V gene's germline CDR1 is MNHEY and CDR2 SVGAGI. With 4 bases removed from V and 4 bases from J, the gap between germline ends came to 13 bases. The CDR3 consists of 15 residues. The CDR3: CASSFSGVLNEKLFF. The CDR3 nucleotides are TGTGCCAGCAGTTTTTCCGGGGTTCTTAATGAAAAACTGTTTTTT.

This clone occurred once. V and J are TRBV9 and TRBJ1-1; TRBD1 is a possible D gene (6 bases). V shed 0 bases and J shed 1 base, with 7 bases lying between them. Looked up from germline, CDR1 is SGDLS and CDR2 is YYNGEE. CDR3 length: 14 residues. CDR3 protein: CASSVGGQNTEAFF. CDR3 nucleotides: TGTGCCAGCAGCGTAGGGGGACAGAACACTGAAGCTTTCTTT.

The chain links TRBV15 to TRBJ1-5; TRBD1 aligns across 8 bases. From germline, CDR1 is LNHNV and CDR2 YYDKDF (reference sequence). Trimming removed 0 bases from V and 3 bases from J; junction bases left unmatched: 4. The length of the CDR3 is 16 residues. The CDR3 loop reads CATSREDRAFNQPQHF. The DNA of the CDR3 is TGTGCCACCAGCAGAGAGGACAGGGCGTTCAATCAGCCCCAGCATTTT.

The chain has TRBV3-1 (or the pseudogene TRBV3-2) and TRBJ2-7; tentative D call: TRBD1 (6 bases). This CDR3 spans 16 amino acids. Trimming took 0 bases from V and 3 from J, leaving 15 bases between them. The germline V gene encodes CDR1 LGHDT and CDR2 YNNKEL (reference sequence). CDR3 region: CASSQDQGQGFYEQYF. In DNA form, the CDR3 reads TGTGCCAGCAGCCAAGATCAGGGGCAGGGTTTCTACGAGCAGTACTTC.

The chain employs TRBV19 and TRBJ1-1, with a weak D call TRBD1 (6 bases). Between the trimmed V and J ends, which lost 4 bases and 1 base, there was a span of 13 bases. Germline V gene sequence: CDR1 LNHDA, CDR2 SQIVND (reference sequence). The CDR3 is 15 residues long. CDR3 sequence reads: CASSTGGHPNTEAFF. The CDR3 region has the DNA TGTGCCAGTAGTACGGGGGGACACCCGAACACTGAAGCTTTCTTT.

This rearrangement joins TRBV29-1 to TRBJ2-1, with TRBD2 matching over 13 bases. There are 13 residues in the CDR3. V lost 6 bases to trimming and J lost 7 bases; unmatched junction nucleotides: 3. The germline V gene encodes CDR1 SQVTM and CDR2 ANQGSEA. Here the CDR3 reads CSVGLAGMNEQFF. The CDR3 DNA reads TGCAGCGTGGGACTAGCGGGAATGAATGAGCAGTTCTTC.

This chain uses TRBV4-1 with TRBJ1-1; the match to TRBD1 covers 9 bases. Germline CDR1 is MGHRA and CDR2 is YSYEKL. The CDR3 extends over 14 amino acids. The junction had 7 bases not matched to a gene; V was cut back by 4 bases and J by 7 bases. CDR3 sequence (DNA): TGCGCCAGCAGCCCGGGACAGGGAAGGTTTGAAGCTTTCTTT. Its protein product is CASSPGQGRFEAFF.

This clone was seen once. This sequence joins TRBV5-4 and TRBJ1-2; D might be TRBD1 (5 bases). The V end lost 1 base, the J end lost 8 bases, and 18 bases lay between the germline ends. The germline V gene has CDR1 SGHNT and CDR2 YYREEE (reference sequence). The CDR3 runs 15 residues. The CDR3 DNA reads as TGTGCCAGCAGCTTGACACAGGTTGCTAATAGAGGCTACACCTTC. Protein: CASSLTQVANRGYTF.

The chain combines TRBV27 with TRBJ2-3; D is possibly TRBD1 (5 bases). The germline CDR1 and CDR2 sequences are MNHEY and SMNVEV (reference sequence). V lost 5 bases and J lost 0, with 18 bases in between. The CDR3 is 17 amino acids. The CDR3 is CASSRGGPWSSTDTQYF. The CDR3 DNA is TGTGCCAGCAGTAGGGGTGGCCCGTGGAGTAGCACAGATACGCAGTATTTT.